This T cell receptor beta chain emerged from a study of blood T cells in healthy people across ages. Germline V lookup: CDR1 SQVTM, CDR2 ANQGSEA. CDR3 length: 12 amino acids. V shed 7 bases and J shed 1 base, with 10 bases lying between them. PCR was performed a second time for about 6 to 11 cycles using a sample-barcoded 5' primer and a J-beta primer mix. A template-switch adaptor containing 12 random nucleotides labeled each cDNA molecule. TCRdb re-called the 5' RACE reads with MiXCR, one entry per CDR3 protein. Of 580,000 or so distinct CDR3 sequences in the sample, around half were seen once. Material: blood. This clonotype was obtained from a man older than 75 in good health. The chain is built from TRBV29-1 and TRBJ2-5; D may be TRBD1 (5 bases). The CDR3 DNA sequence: TGCAGCGCCGGACACCTCCAAGAGACCCAGTACTTC. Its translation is CSAGHLQETQYF. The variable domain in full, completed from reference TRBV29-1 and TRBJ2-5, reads SAVISQKPSRDICQRGTSLTIQCQVDSQVTMMFWYRQQPGQSLTLIATANQGSEATYESGFVIDKFPISRPNLTFSTLTVSNMSPEDSSIYLCSAGHLQETQYFGPGTRLLVL.